This T cell receptor beta chain was observed in a study of identical twins. TCRdb used MiXCR to reprocess the 5' RACE reads, holding one entry per CDR3 protein. Among 260,000 or so distinct CDR3 sequences, approximately 7.8% were seen once, and the ten largest hold roughly 5%. This CDR3 is 18 amino acids long. Trimming cost V 0 bases and J 2 bases; bases outside gene matches: 11. Germline V gene sequence: CDR1 DFQATT, CDR2 SNEGSKA (reference sequence). This sample also appeared in a second study, on yellow fever vaccine responses in identical twins.

The chain links TRBV20-1 to TRBJ2-3, with TRBD2 matching over 10 bases. Sequenced: CD8+ T cells sorted from blood. This TCR derives from a woman aged 18 to 35 in good health. The CDR3 spells CSARDRVPGLATTDTQYF. CDR3 DNA sequence: TGCAGTGCTAGAGATCGTGTCCCGGGACTAGCGACCACAGATACGCAGTATTTT.